This T cell receptor beta chain comes out of a study of T-cell reconstitution after alpha-beta-depleted transplantation in children. Whole-study results and caveats: Several hundred expanded graft clones reportedly were the source of alpha-beta T cells about two months after transplant.

This clonotype was counted many times. Its antigen is as yet unknown. The TCRbeta library incorporated unique molecular identifiers. MiXCR, applied by TCRdb to the PCR reads, yields one record per CDR3 protein. The sample records nearly 200,000 distinct CDR3 sequences, about 6% being singletons. The sequenced sample was PBMCs, obtained before TCRalphabeta/CD19-depleted stem cell transplant. The clonotype was recovered from a girl under three years old with combined immunodeficiency, due to receive a stem cell transplant.

The CDR3 region is CASSLGWNTEAFF. DNA of the CDR3: TGTGCCAGCAGTTTGGGCTGGAACACTGAAGCTTTCTTT. J is TRBJ1-1 and V is TRBV12-3 or TRBV12-4; D is undetermined. V was cut by 3 bases and J by 1 base, with 6 bases left in between. The CDR3 sequence is 13 residues long.